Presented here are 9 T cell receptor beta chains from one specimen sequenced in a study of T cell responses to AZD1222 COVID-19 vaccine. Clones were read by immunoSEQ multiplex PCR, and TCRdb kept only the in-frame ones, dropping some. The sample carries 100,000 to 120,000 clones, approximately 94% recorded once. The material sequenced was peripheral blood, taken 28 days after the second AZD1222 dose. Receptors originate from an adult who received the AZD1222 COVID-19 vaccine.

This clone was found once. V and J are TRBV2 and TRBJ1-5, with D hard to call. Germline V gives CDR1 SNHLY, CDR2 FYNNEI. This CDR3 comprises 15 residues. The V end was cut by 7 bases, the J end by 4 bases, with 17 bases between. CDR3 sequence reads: CASTVGQSGNQPQHF. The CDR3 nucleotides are TGTGCCAGCACCGTCGGGCAGTCGGGGAATCAGCCCCAGCATTTT.

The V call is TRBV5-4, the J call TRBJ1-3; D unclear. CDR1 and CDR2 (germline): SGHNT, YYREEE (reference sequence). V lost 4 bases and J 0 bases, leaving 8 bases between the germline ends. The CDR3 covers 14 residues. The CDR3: CASSPGLSGNTIYF. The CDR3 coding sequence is TGTGCCAGCAGCCCGGGCCTCTCTGGAAACACCATATATTTT.

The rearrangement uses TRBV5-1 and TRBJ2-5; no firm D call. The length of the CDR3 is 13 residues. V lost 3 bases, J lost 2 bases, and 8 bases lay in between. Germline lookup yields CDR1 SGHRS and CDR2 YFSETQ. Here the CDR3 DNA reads TGCGCCAGCAGCTCCTGGCAGCAAGAGACCCAGTACTTC. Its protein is CASSSWQQETQYF.

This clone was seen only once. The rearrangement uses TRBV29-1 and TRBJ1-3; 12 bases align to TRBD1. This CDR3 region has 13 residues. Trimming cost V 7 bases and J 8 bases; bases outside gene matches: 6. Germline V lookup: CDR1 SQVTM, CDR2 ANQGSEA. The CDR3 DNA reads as TGCAGCGCCGAGGGACAGGGGGCAGACACCATATATTTT. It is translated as CSAEGQGADTIYF.

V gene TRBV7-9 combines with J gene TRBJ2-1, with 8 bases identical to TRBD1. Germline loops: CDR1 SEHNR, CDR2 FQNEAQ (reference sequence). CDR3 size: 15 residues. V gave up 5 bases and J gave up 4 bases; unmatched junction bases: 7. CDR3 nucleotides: TGTGCCAGCAGCGGCCGGGACAGGAGATACAATGAGCAGTTCTTC. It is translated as CASSGRDRRYNEQFF.

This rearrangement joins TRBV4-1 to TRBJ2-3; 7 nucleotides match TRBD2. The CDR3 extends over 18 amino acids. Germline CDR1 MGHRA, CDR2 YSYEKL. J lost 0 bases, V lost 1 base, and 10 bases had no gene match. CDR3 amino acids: CASSQAIPSGVSTDTQYF. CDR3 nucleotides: TGCGCCAGCAGCCAAGCGATCCCAAGCGGGGTTAGCACAGATACGCAGTATTTT.

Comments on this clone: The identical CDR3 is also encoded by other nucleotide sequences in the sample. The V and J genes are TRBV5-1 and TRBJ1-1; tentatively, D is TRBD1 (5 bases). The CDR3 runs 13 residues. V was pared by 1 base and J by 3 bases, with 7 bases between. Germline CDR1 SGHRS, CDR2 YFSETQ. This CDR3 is CASSLRGDTEAFF. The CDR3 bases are TGCGCCAGCAGCTTGAGAGGGGACACTGAAGCTTTCTTT.

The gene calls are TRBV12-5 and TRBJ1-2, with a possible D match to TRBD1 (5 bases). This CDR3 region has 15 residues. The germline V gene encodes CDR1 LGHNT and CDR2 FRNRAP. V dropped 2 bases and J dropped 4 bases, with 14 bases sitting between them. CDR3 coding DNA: TGTGCTAGTGGTTTGCGTCAGGGCACATCCTATGGCTACACCTTC. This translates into CASGLRQGTSYGYTF.

CDR3 residues: CASSLGRDIAYGYTF. The CDR3, as DNA: TGTGCCAGCAGCTTGGGCCGGGACATTGCCTATGGCTACACCTTC. The V call is TRBV7-8, the J call TRBJ1-2; D is perhaps TRBD1 (6 bases). V was shortened by 3 bases and J by 4 bases, with 15 bases between the two germline ends. Germline lookup yields CDR1 SGHVS and CDR2 FQNEAQ. The CDR3 runs to 15 residues.